Listed here are 32 T cell receptor beta chains from one sample, sequenced in a study of control samples from healthy donors and cancer patients. Only in-frame clones appear in the TCRdb table, and some are missing; sequencing was by immunoSEQ multiplex PCR. The table includes approximately 70,000 clones, roughly nine tenths detected once. Specimen: PBMCs. These receptors all stem from a man aged 55 to 69 with colorectal cancer.

The chain links TRBV19 to TRBJ1-1; 8 bases are a match to TRBD1. CDR3 length equals 14 residues. Germline V gives CDR1 LNHDA, CDR2 SQIVND (reference sequence). J gave up 5 bases and V 0 bases, and 2 bases lay outside the gene matches. The CDR3 region has the DNA TGTGCCAGTAGTATAGAACAGGGGGGTACTGAAGCTTTCTTT. It yields the protein CASSIEQGGTEAFF.

This chain connects TRBV19 to TRBJ1-2; D remains unclear. Between the trimmed V and J ends, which lost 0 bases and 7 bases, there was a span of 15 bases. Germline V gene lookup returns CDR1 LNHDA and CDR2 SQIVND (reference sequence). The CDR3 totals 15 residues. The CDR3 sequence: CASSIEGYRALGYTF. The CDR3 coding sequence is TGTGCCAGTAGTATAGAGGGCTATCGGGCCCTTGGCTACACCTTC.

The V and J genes are TRBV5-1 and TRBJ1-1; D may be TRBD1 (5 bases). Germline-derived CDR1 and CDR2 are SGHRS and YFSETQ. The CDR3 has 15 residues. V was clipped by 4 bases and J by 3 bases, with 16 bases between them. CDR3 amino acids: CASSPGHLRDTEAFF. For the CDR3, the DNA is TGCGCCAGCAGCCCCGGACACCTAAGGGACACTGAAGCTTTCTTT.

This sequence joins TRBV2 and TRBJ2-7; 8 positions agree with TRBD2. Germline lookup yields CDR1 SNHLY and CDR2 FYNNEI. The trim removed 5 bases at V and 2 bases at J, leaving 5 bases unmatched. The CDR3 contains 14 residues. The CDR3 spells CASSIAGLPYEQYF. The CDR3 nucleotides are TGTGCCAGCAGTATAGCGGGGTTACCCTACGAGCAGTACTTC.

The CDR3 loop reads CASSIDLRRANEQFF. CDR3 DNA: TGTGCCAGTAGTATAGATCTCCGCAGGGCCAATGAGCAGTTCTTC. The rearrangement joins TRBV19 to TRBJ2-1, with D possibly matching TRBD1 (5 bases). The CDR3 sequence is 15 residues long. CDR1 is LNHDA and CDR2 is SQIVND in the germline V gene (reference sequence). V shed 0 bases and J shed 6 bases, with 12 bases lying between them. Based on the CDR3 plus reference TRBV19 and TRBJ2-1, the full variable domain is DGGITQSPKYLFRKEGQNVTLSCEQNLNHDAMYWYRQDPGQGLRLIYYSQIVNDFQKGDIAEGYSVSREKKESFPLTVTSAQKNPTAFYLCASSIDLRRANEQFFGPGTRLTVL.

This chain joins TRBV13 and TRBJ2-1, with D possibly TRBD2 on 5 matching bases. V shed 5 bases and J shed 2 bases, with 10 bases lying between them. This CDR3 spans 14 amino acids. The germline gives CDR1 PRHDT, CDR2 FYEKMQ (reference sequence). The CDR3 nucleotides are TGTGCCAGCAGCCGAAGCGGAACCTACAATGAGCAGTTCTTC. It encodes CASSRSGTYNEQFF.

The chain links TRBV4-2 to TRBJ1-2; D is uncertain. Germline assignment: CDR1 LGHNA and CDR2 YNFKEQ. CDR3 length: 13 residues. Between the trimmed V and J ends, which lost 6 bases and 1 base, there was a span of 9 bases. In DNA form, the CDR3 reads TGTGCCAGCAGACCCGACAATAACTATGGCTACACCTTC. Protein: CASRPDNNYGYTF.

The chain has TRBV28 and TRBJ2-5; the D gene could be TRBD1 or TRBD2 (7 bases each). V was clipped by 7 bases and J by 4 bases, with 19 bases between them. Germline lookup yields CDR1 MDHEN and CDR2 SYDVKM. The CDR3 extends over 15 amino acids. CDR3 bases: TGTGCCAGCAACGAGGGGGAGGGGGCAATAGAGACCCAGTACTTC. Translation: CASNEGEGAIETQYF. Drawing the rest from reference TRBV28 and TRBJ2-5, the complete variable domain is DVKVTQSSRYLVKRTGEKVFLECVQDMDHENMFWYRQDPGLGLRLIYFSYDVKMKEKGDIPEGYSVSREKKERFSLILESASTNQTSMYLCASNEGEGAIETQYFGPGTRLLVL.

J is TRBJ2-7 and V is TRBV19; a weak D match, TRBD2 (6 bases). This CDR3 contains 15 residues. Trimming stripped 6 bases from V and 7 bases from J, with 22 bases between. From germline, CDR1 is LNHDA and CDR2 SQIVND (reference sequence). CDR3 DNA: TGTGCCAGTAGGCCCCAGGCGGGGCCCTTCTCTGAGCAGTACTTC. It translates to CASRPQAGPFSEQYF. Variable domain in full (rest from reference TRBV19 and TRBJ2-7): DGGITQSPKYLFRKEGQNVTLSCEQNLNHDAMYWYRQDPGQGLRLIYYSQIVNDFQKGDIAEGYSVSREKKESFPLTVTSAQKNPTAFYLCASRPQAGPFSEQYFGPGTRLTVT.

This clone was seen a single time. CDR3 protein: CASSPPPGIEQYF. The CDR3 DNA reads as TGTGCCAGCTCACCACCGCCAGGGATCGAGCAGTACTTC. The rearrangement links TRBV18 to TRBJ2-7; D perhaps matches TRBD1 (5 bases). This CDR3 has 13 amino acids. V was trimmed by 0 bases and J by 6 bases, leaving 9 bases between them. CDR1 and CDR2 (germline): KGHSH, LQKENI.

This chain links TRBV9 with TRBJ2-2, with D perhaps given as TRBD1 or TRBD2 (5 bases each). Germline V gene lookup returns CDR1 SGDLS and CDR2 YYNGEE. The CDR3 is 15 amino acids. With 0 bases removed from V and 1 base from J, the gap between germline ends came to 7 bases. CDR3 in DNA: TGTGCCAGCAGCGTAGGAGGGGAGAACACCGGGGAGCTGTTTTTT. Translated, it gives CASSVGGENTGELFF. The whole variable domain, remainder taken from reference TRBV9 and TRBJ2-2, is DSGVTQTPKHLITATGQRVTLRCSPRSGDLSVYWYQQSLDQGLQFLIQYYNGEERAKGNILERFSAQQFPDLHSELNLSSLELGDSALYFCASSVGGENTGELFFGEGSRLTVL.

This clone was counted only a few times. This chain links TRBV5-1 with TRBJ1-1; 8 bases align to TRBD1. Germline-derived CDR1 and CDR2 are SGHRS and YFSETQ. The CDR3 contains 15 residues. J gave up 5 bases and V 4 bases, and 10 bases lay outside the gene matches. For the CDR3, the DNA is TGCGCCAGCAGCCCCAAAACAGGGGGAAATACTGAAGCTTTCTTT. Translating gives CASSPKTGGNTEAFF.

This sequence joins TRBV7-8 and TRBJ1-1; perhaps TRBD1 as D (6 bases). V was shortened by 1 base and J by 12 bases, with 15 bases between the two germline ends. The germline CDR1 and CDR2 sequences are SGHVS and FQNEAQ. The CDR3 runs 13 residues. Here the CDR3 reads CASSLEGGAGSFF. CDR3 bases: TGTGCCAGCAGCTTAGAGGGGGGGGCGGGATCTTTCTTT.

The gene calls are TRBV9 and TRBJ2-2; tentative D call: TRBD1 (6 bases). The CDR3 has 17 residues. The ends were cut back, 3 bases at V and 5 bases at J, with 20 bases in the middle. CDR1 SGDLS and CDR2 YYNGEE come from the germline V gene. The CDR3 DNA sequence: TGTGCCAGCAGCGAAAATTTCAGGGGCTCGCGGACCGGGGAGCTGTTTTTT. It encodes CASSENFRGSRTGELFF.

This clone was observed once. The rearrangement joins TRBV6-5 to TRBJ1-5, with D maybe TRBD1 (5 bases). The CDR3 loop spans 13 amino acids. V was trimmed by 5 bases and J by 4 bases, leaving 9 bases between them. Germline V gene data show CDR1 as MNHEY and CDR2 as SVGAGI. The CDR3 nucleotides read TGTGCCAGCAGTAGCGGGGGGAATCAGCCCCAGCATTTT. Residues: CASSSGGNQPQHF.

The chain couples TRBV11-3 to TRBJ2-1, with D perhaps matching TRBD2 (5 bases). Germline CDR1 SGHNT, CDR2 YENEEA. The V end was cut by 7 bases, the J end by 2 bases, with 18 bases between. The CDR3 contains 16 residues. CDR3 in DNA: TGTGCCAGCACCCATTTAGCACGAGGGACCTACAATGAGCAGTTCTTC. The encoded protein is CASTHLARGTYNEQFF.

This clone showed up just once. The chain employs TRBV28 and TRBJ2-1; TRBD1 agrees at 7 bases. V was clipped by 5 bases and J by 6 bases; unmatched bases: 4. The germline V gene encodes CDR1 MDHEN and CDR2 SYDVKM. There are 13 residues in the CDR3. The CDR3 reads CASSPGQTNEQFF. The CDR3, as DNA: TGTGCCAGCAGTCCGGGACAGACCAATGAGCAGTTCTTC.

The chain couples TRBV9 to TRBJ1-3; weak D call: TRBD1 (5 bases). The length of the CDR3 is 15 residues. Trimming cost V 0 bases and J 2 bases, with 9 bases left between them. Germline V gene sequence: CDR1 SGDLS, CDR2 YYNGEE. The CDR3 loop reads CASSVAGNTGNTIYF. DNA of the CDR3: TGTGCCAGCAGCGTAGCAGGGAATACTGGAAACACCATATATTTT.

The chain has TRBV19 and TRBJ2-2; 7 positions agree with TRBD1. The length of the CDR3 is 13 residues. Germline-derived CDR1 and CDR2 are LNHDA and SQIVND (reference sequence). V shed 6 bases and J 7 bases; nucleotides not matched to a gene: 5. The CDR3 DNA reads as TGTGCCAGTAGCCCTACAGGGGTCGGGGAGCTGTTTTTT. Its translation: CASSPTGVGELFF.

The chain links TRBV5-1 to TRBJ2-5; 15 nucleotides align to TRBD2. This CDR3 region has 15 residues. V trimming: 3 bases; J trimming: 5 bases; junction bases outside the gene matches: 2. Germline-derived CDR1 and CDR2 are SGHRS and YFSETQ. CDR3 in amino acids: CASSSGLAGGETQYF. Here the CDR3 DNA reads TGCGCCAGCAGCTCGGGACTAGCGGGGGGCGAGACCCAGTACTTC.

This rearrangement joins TRBV2 to TRBJ1-2; D is unclear. Trimming removed 1 base at V and 6 bases at J, with 12 bases between. CDR3 length equals 14 residues. From germline, CDR1 is SNHLY and CDR2 FYNNEI. For the CDR3, the DNA is TGTGCCAGCAGTGAAGAGGGAACCGCCGATGGCTACACCTTC. This gives the protein CASSEEGTADGYTF.

This chain uses TRBV7-9 with TRBJ2-1; D call uncertain. Germline-derived CDR1 and CDR2 are SEHNR and FQNEAQ (reference sequence). This CDR3 contains 15 residues. Trimming left V 0 bases short and J 9 bases short, with 15 bases between. The CDR3 DNA reads as TGTGCCAGCAGCTTAGCCAACCGCTTCGTGGGTGAGCAGTTCTTC. Residues: CASSLANRFVGEQFF.

The chain is built from TRBV18 and TRBJ1-6, with D unclear. The CDR3 totals 13 residues. With 0 bases removed from V and 7 bases from J, the gap between germline ends came to 4 bases. Per germline, CDR1 KGHSH and CDR2 LQKENI. The CDR3 DNA follows: TGTGCCAGCTCACCACCGAGGAATTCACCCCTCCACTTT. Encoded protein: CASSPPRNSPLHF.

The V gene is TRBV12-3 or TRBV12-4, the J gene TRBJ1-2; 10 positions agree with TRBD1. Trimming removed 7 bases from V and 8 bases from J; junction bases left unmatched: 7. The CDR3 runs 13 residues. The CDR3 loop reads CASTRQGAGGYTF. CDR3 DNA: TGTGCCAGCACCCGACAGGGGGCGGGGGGCTACACCTTC.

CDR3 residues: CASSQDFQASGNTDTQYF. CDR3 DNA: TGCGCCAGCAGCCAAGATTTTCAGGCTAGCGGGAACACAGATACGCAGTATTTT. The gene calls are TRBV4-1 and TRBJ2-3, with 9 bases aligning to TRBD2. Germline CDR1 reads MGHRA; CDR2 reads YSYEKL. The CDR3 is 18 residues long. V trimming: 0 bases; J trimming: 2 bases; junction bases outside the gene matches: 9.

V and J are TRBV18 and TRBJ1-1, with a possible D match to TRBD1 (6 bases). The germline gives CDR1 KGHSH, CDR2 LQKENI. V lost 1 base and J 6 bases, leaving 18 bases between the germline ends. CDR3 length equals 16 residues. The CDR3 protein is CASSPLVTGISPEAFF. CDR3 coding DNA: TGTGCCAGCTCACCACTAGTAACAGGGATTAGCCCTGAAGCTTTCTTT.

This chain connects TRBV24-1 to TRBJ1-1; TRBD1 matches 8 bases. V shed 2 bases and J 5 bases; nucleotides not matched to a gene: 6. Per germline, CDR1 KGHDR and CDR2 SFDVKD. The CDR3 loop spans 15 amino acids. The CDR3 loop reads CATSDSRGRGTEAFF. Written as DNA, the CDR3 is TGTGCCACCAGTGATTCCAGGGGGCGCGGGACTGAAGCTTTCTTT.

V is TRBV6-5 and J is TRBJ1-6; D call uncertain. The CDR3 sequence is 15 residues long. Germline values: CDR1 MNHEY, CDR2 SVGAGI. Trimming pared 6 bases from V and 7 bases from J, leaving 16 bases between. The CDR3 reads CASSRGTRGNSPLHF. DNA of the CDR3: TGTGCCAGCAGCAGAGGTACCAGAGGGAATTCACCCCTCCACTTT.

The chain couples TRBV6-4 to TRBJ2-3; 10 bases agree with TRBD2. CDR1 is MRHNA, CDR2 SNTAGT, per germline. The CDR3 consists of 16 residues. Unmatched junction bases numbered 9, after V lost 5 bases and J lost 4 bases. The CDR3: CASSRAGGAGADTQYF. The CDR3 region has the DNA TGTGCCAGCAGTCGAGCGGGGGGGGCCGGCGCAGATACGCAGTATTTT.

The rearrangement links TRBV5-6 to TRBJ1-2, with D uncertain. The V end was cut by 4 bases, the J end by 4 bases, with 14 bases between. The CDR3 runs to 14 residues. From germline, CDR1 is SGHDT and CDR2 YYEEEE. CDR3 residues: CASSPRVGPYGYTF. The CDR3 DNA reads TGTGCCAGCAGCCCCCGGGTCGGACCCTATGGCTACACCTTC.

This chain joins TRBV4-1 and TRBJ1-5; D unclear. CDR1 MGHRA and CDR2 YSYEKL come from the germline V gene. V lost 0 bases to trimming and J lost 5 bases, with 8 bases between them. The CDR3 extends over 14 amino acids. The CDR3 DNA follows: TGCGCCAGCAGCCAAGATCATCGATATCAGCCCCAGCATTTT. Translating it yields CASSQDHRYQPQHF.

For the CDR3, the DNA is TGTGCCAGCAGTTATCAAGGACAGGGGTATAATTCACCCCTCCACTTT. Residues: CASSYQGQGYNSPLHF. The chain joins TRBV6-6 to TRBJ1-6; the match to TRBD1 covers 9 bases. The CDR3 loop spans 16 amino acids. Germline values: CDR1 MNHNY, CDR2 SVGAGI (reference sequence). The V and J ends lost 3 bases and 4 bases, in that order; junction bases with no gene match: 4.